The 6 T cell receptor beta chains given below trace back to one sample, sequenced in a study of molecular identifiers for immune sequencing clone quantification. TCRdb re-called the PCR reads through MiXCR, storing one row per CDR3 protein. Among 70,000 to 95,000 distinct CDR3 sequences listed, around 19% were seen once. The sequencing sample was made of naive CD8+ T cells from blood, with Jurkat cell RNA spiked in. Specified subset: FACS-sorted CD8+CD4-CCR7+CD45RA+ naive T cells. The receptors come from a human donor in good health. Some libraries in this study had Jurkat cell RNA spiked in.

This clonotype was picked up many times. The rearrangement links TRBV20-1 to TRBJ2-3; the match to TRBD2 covers 8 bases. Germline V gene sequence: CDR1 DFQATT, CDR2 SNEGSKA (reference sequence). The CDR3 contains 14 residues. Unmatched junction bases numbered 2, after V lost 3 bases and J lost 0 bases. The CDR3 spells CSARGTRSTDTQYF. CDR3 sequence (DNA): TGCAGTGCTAGGGGGACTAGGAGCACAGATACGCAGTATTTT.

This clonotype was recorded a few times. V gene TRBV4-3 combines with J gene TRBJ1-4, with no clear D. There are 16 residues in the CDR3. Germline CDR1 is LGHNA and CDR2 is YSLEER. V was clipped by 1 base and J by 5 bases, with 14 bases between them. CDR3 amino acids: CASSQAISAVNEKLFF. CDR3 nucleotide sequence: TGCGCCAGCAGCCAAGCCATTTCGGCAGTCAATGAAAAACTGTTTTTT.

In its sample, this clonotype was seen a few times. This chain links TRBV6-1 with TRBJ2-1; 9 bases map to TRBD1. The CDR3 is 15 amino acids. V lost 6 bases and J lost 1; bases outside the gene matches: 4. CDR1 MNHNS and CDR2 SASEGT come from the germline V gene. CDR3 DNA sequence: TGTGCCAGCAGGGGGACAGGGATGTCCTACAATGAGCAGTTCTTC. This gives the protein CASRGTGMSYNEQFF.

This clonotype was seen at least ten times. The V call is TRBV6-5, the J call TRBJ2-3; 9 bases agree with TRBD1. Germline CDR1 and CDR2: MNHEY and SVGAGI. With V trimmed by 5 bases and J by 2 bases, 17 bases remained unmatched. This CDR3 is built from 19 residues. The CDR3 sequence: CASSHGQGRPEDLTDTQYF. The CDR3 DNA reads as TGTGCCAGCAGTCATGGACAGGGGCGGCCGGAGGATCTCACAGATACGCAGTATTTT.

This clonotype was found many times. This rearrangement joins TRBV3-1 to TRBJ2-4; TRBD1 aligns across 7 bases. The CDR3 loop spans 18 amino acids. Germline V CDR1 and CDR2: LGHDT, YNNKEL (reference sequence). V shed 3 bases, J shed 7 bases, and the junction held 18 bases outside the gene matches. The CDR3 spells CASSQNWDSRKPNNIQYF. The CDR3 DNA is TGTGCCAGCAGCCAGAACTGGGACAGTCGGAAACCAAATAACATTCAGTACTTC.

This clonotype was picked up many times. The chain couples TRBV4-3 to TRBJ2-3; 7 bases fit TRBD2. The germline CDR1 and CDR2 sequences are LGHNA and YSLEER. V lost 0 bases to trimming and J lost 11 bases; unmatched junction nucleotides: 8. The CDR3 runs to 14 residues. The CDR3 is CASSQESPSGEQYF. The CDR3 coding sequence is TGCGCCAGCAGCCAAGAATCGCCCAGCGGGGAGCAGTATTTT.